This is a list of T cell receptor beta chains from one sample in a study of blood T cell repertoires in COVID-19. TCRdb keeps only in-frame clones here, not all; method: immunoSEQ multiplex PCR. The sample carries 120,000 or so clones, more than 75% recorded once. The source material was peripheral blood. The receptor set was obtained from a human donor in a cohort sampled during active COVID-19. CDR3s include the opening cysteine and the closing phenylalanine or tryptophan. The D gene is left open where the match is weak. Part of the rows lack a size; the others show once, few, many or a class for expanded clones.

TRBJ2-7 TRBV15 - TRBD2 TGTGCCACCAGCCTCCCCGCGGGAGGCTTAATCGAGCAGTACTTC CATSLPAGGLIEQYF
TRBJ2-2 TRBV2 - TRBD2 TGTGCCAGCAGTGGGGGGGGCACCGGGGAGCTGTTTTTT CASSGGGTGELFF
TRBJ2-7 TRBV5-8 once TRBD1 TGTGCCAGCAGCTCTAAGGACAGGGGGCGACCCTACGAGCAGTACTTC CASSSKDRGRPYEQYF
TRBJ2-2 TRBV19 once - TGTGCCAGTAGTATAGGTAGCAACACCGGGGAGCTGTTTTTT CASSIGSNTGELFF
TRBJ1-1 TRBV3-1/TRBV3-2 - - TGTGCCAGCAGCCTTTGGACGGGGAGGGGGTCTGAAGCTTTCTTT CASSLWTGRGSEAFF
TRBJ1-6 TRBV4-1 - TRBD1 TGCGCCAGCAGCCTGCCTCGGACAGGGGGATTGAATTCACCCCTCCACTTT CASSLPRTGGLNSPLHF
TRBJ2-3 TRBV5-4 - TRBD2 TGTGCCAGCAGCTTAACTAGCGGGGGGGGAACAGATACGCAGTATTTT CASSLTSGGGTDTQYF
TRBJ2-7 TRBV7-2 - - TGTGCCAGCAGCCCCCGCCGGGAAACCTACGAGCAGTACTTC CASSPRRETYEQYF
TRBJ1-2 TRBV12-3/TRBV12-4 - - TGTGCCAGCAGTTTCAGGGATGGCTACACCTTC CASSFRDGYTF
TRBJ2-7 TRBV4-1 - - TGCGCCAGCAGCCAAGAACGATACCCTAAGAACGAGCAGTACTTC CASSQERYPKNEQYF
TRBJ2-7 TRBV6-4 - - TGTGCCAGCAGGAACGGACTCAACTCCTACGAGCAGTACTTC CASRNGLNSYEQYF
TRBJ2-3 TRBV15 - TRBD2 TGTGCCACCAGCAGAGATACCCTCGCGACGGCGGGGGGCGCCTTATTT CATSRDTLATAGGALF
TRBJ2-7 TRBV19 once - TGTGCCAGTAGTATGGGGAGGACAAGGCGGGGCGCCTACGAGCAGTACTTC CASSMGRTRRGAYEQYF
TRBJ2-1 TRBV5-1 - - TGCGCCAGCAGCCCGGCGGGGTTGGATGAGCAGTTCTTC CASSPAGLDEQFF
TRBJ2-7 TRBV13 few - TGTGCCAGCAGCGGGGGGAGCGGCCCCTACGAGCAGTACTTC CASSGGSGPYEQYF
TRBJ2-1 TRBV19 - TRBD2 TGTGCCAGTAGCCTCCGCGGGAGTCCCTACAATGAGCAGTTCTTC CASSLRGSPYNEQFF
TRBJ2-1 TRBV29-1 - - TGCAGCGTTGTGTTCCCCGGGAGTTTATTCGGGGAGCAGTTCTTC CSVVFPGSLFGEQFF
TRBJ2-1 TRBV30 - TRBD1 TGTGCCTGGAGCGGAGGGGACAGCACAGGGGGCTCTTACAATGAGCAGTTCTTC CAWSGGDSTGGSYNEQFF
TRBJ2-5 TRBV5-4 - TRBD2 TGTGCCAGCAGCCCCTTTCGCGGGAGGGCCTCTGAGACCCAGTACTTC CASSPFRGRASETQYF
TRBJ2-4 TRBV4-1 once TRBD2 TGCGCCAGCAGCCACGGACTAGCGGGACTCCTAGCCAAAAACATTCAGTACTTC CASSHGLAGLLAKNIQYF
TRBJ2-1 TRBV11-3 once TRBD2 TGTGCCAGCAGCTCCGGCGGGAGTAGCAATGAGCAGTTCTTC CASSSGGSSNEQFF
TRBJ1-1 TRBV18 - TRBD1 TGTGCCAGCTCCGCGACAGGGGCCACTGAAGCTTTCTTT CASSATGATEAFF
TRBJ2-7 TRBV3-1/TRBV3-2 - - TGTGCCAGCAGCCCTCAAGTAGGGAGGTGGCACGAGCAGTACTTC CASSPQVGRWHEQYF
TRBJ2-7 TRBV5-6 once - TGTGCCAGCAGCTCGTCCGGACTATTGGACTTC CASSSSGLLDF
TRBJ1-6 TRBV3-1/TRBV3-2 - - TGTGCCAGCAGCCAAGATCGACCTACAGGGCTTTCACCCCTCCACTTT CASSQDRPTGLSPLHF
TRBJ1-1 TRBV28 - - TGTGCCAGCAGTTTGAGGGGAGGGGCGAACACTGAAGCTTTCTTT CASSLRGGANTEAFF
TRBJ1-4 TRBV28 - - TGTGCCAGCAGTTTAGGTGCTGCAGGATATGGTGAAAAACTGTTTTTT CASSLGAAGYGEKLFF
TRBJ1-5 TRBV19 - TRBD1 TGTGCCAGTACCCCTTCCGACAGGGGGCATCAGCCCCAGCATTTT CASTPSDRGHQPQHF
TRBJ2-5 TRBV11-1 - - TGTGCCAGCAGTGGTGGGGCGGAAGAGACCCAGTACTTC CASSGGAEETQYF
TRBJ2-7 TRBV11-2 - TRBD2 TGTGCCAGCAGCTTAGTAGCGGGAGGGCTCTACTACGAGCAGTACTTC CASSLVAGGLYYEQYF
TRBJ2-7 TRBV15 - TRBD1 TGTGCCACCAGCAGAGCTGGGACAGGGAGGAGGTACGAGCAGTACTTC CATSRAGTGRRYEQYF
TRBJ2-3 TRBV6-4 once TRBD2 TGTGCCAGCAGTGAGGGGGGGGGTGCAGATACGCAGTATTTT CASSEGGGADTQYF
TRBJ2-3 TRBV5-1 few TRBD1 TGCGCCAGCCAACCAGGGGGAAGCACAGATACGCAGTATTTT CASQPGGSTDTQYF
TRBJ2-2 TRBV10-2 - TRBD2 TGCGCCAGCAGTGAGGTGGGCGGGAGTGGCGGGGAGCTGTTTTTT CASSEVGGSGGELFF
TRBJ2-1 TRBV12-3/TRBV12-4 - - TGTGCCAGCAGCCACGGGGCGGGGCGTGAGCAGTTCTTC CASSHGAGREQFF
TRBJ1-4 TRBV18 - TRBD1 TGTGCCAGCTCACCCCGCCAGGGGGCGACTAATGAAAAACTGTTTTTT CASSPRQGATNEKLFF
TRBJ2-7 TRBV7-2 - TRBD2 TGTGCCAGCAGCCCACCCGGCGGGAGGGTAGGGGAGCAGTACTTC CASSPPGGRVGEQYF
TRBJ2-7 TRBV6-5 - TRBD1 TGTGCCAGCTGGGGACAGGCCTCCTACGAGCAGTACTTC CASWGQASYEQYF
TRBJ2-3 TRBV5-1 - TRBD2 TGCGCCAGCAGCCTAGGGACTAGCGGGGCCACAGATACGCAGTATTTT CASSLGTSGATDTQYF
TRBJ1-2 TRBV4-1 - TRBD1 TGCGCCAGCAGCCCCCGAACAGGGGGCTTTTTGGATGGCTACACCTTC CASSPRTGGFLDGYTF
TRBJ1-4 TRBV28 few - TGTGCCAGCACCGGGGTCAAAACTAATGAAAAACTGTTTTTT CASTGVKTNEKLFF
TRBJ2-2 TRBV2 - - TGTGCCAGCAGGGAGGACAGGAACACCGGGGAGCTGTTTTTT CASREDRNTGELFF
TRBJ2-7 TRBV5-1 - TRBD1 TGCGCCAGCAGCCCCGCAGGGGGCTACGAGCAGTACTTC CASSPAGGYEQYF
TRBJ1-5 TRBV6-5 - - TGTGCCAGCAGCGCGACCCAGGGCAATCAGCCCCAGCATTTT CASSATQGNQPQHF
TRBJ1-5 TRBV29-1 - TRBD1 TGCAGCGCCATAGTCGCAGCACAGGGGAAGTCCCAGCATTTT CSAIVAAQGKSQHF
TRBJ1-5 TRBV28 - - TGTGCCAGCAGTCCTCGTTTCGTGGCAGCGGGTCTGCGTTTT CASSPRFVAAGLRF
TRBJ2-7 TRBV10-1 - TRBD1 TGCGCCAGCAGTACCCCGGGGACAGGCGGTCGGCAGTACTTC CASSTPGTGGRQYF
TRBJ2-7 TRBV6-5 - - TGTGCCAGCAGTTACCGGGGGTCCTACGAGCAGTACTTC CASSYRGSYEQYF
TRBJ1-1 TRBV25-1 - - TGTGCCAGCAGTGATGGGAGGGCTGAAGCTTTCTTT CASSDGRAEAFF
TRBJ2-7 TRBV5-1 - - TGCGCCAGCAGCTTGGTATCAGGGGGGTACTACGAGCAGTACTTC CASSLVSGGYYEQYF
TRBJ1-2 TRBV6-1 - TRBD1 TGTGCCAGCAGTGAGAGGGACAGGGCCGACGTCTATGGCTACACCTTC CASSERDRADVYGYTF
TRBJ2-3 TRBV3-1/TRBV3-2 - TRBD2 TGTGCCAGCAGACAGGGACTAGCCCTTACTAGCACAGATACGCAGTATTTT CASRQGLALTSTDTQYF
TRBJ2-5 TRBV20-1 - TRBD2 TGCAGTGCTAGTTTGGTGGGAGGGCGCCAAGAGACCCAGTACTTC CSASLVGGRQETQYF
TRBJ2-7 TRBV11-2 few - TGTGCCAGCAGCCTTCTACGGGGTTCCTCCACCTACGAGCAGTACTTC CASSLLRGSSTYEQYF
TRBJ2-3 TRBV5-1 - - TGCGCCAGCAGAGGACAGGTGGAGGGAGATACGCAGTATTTT CASRGQVEGDTQYF
TRBJ2-7 TRBV12-3/TRBV12-4 - - TGTGCCAGCAGTTTGACAGAATACGAGCAGTACTTC CASSLTEYEQYF
TRBJ2-7 TRBV5-4 - TRBD1 TGTGCCAGCAGCCGTACAGGGGGCGTATACGAGCAGTACTTC CASSRTGGVYEQYF